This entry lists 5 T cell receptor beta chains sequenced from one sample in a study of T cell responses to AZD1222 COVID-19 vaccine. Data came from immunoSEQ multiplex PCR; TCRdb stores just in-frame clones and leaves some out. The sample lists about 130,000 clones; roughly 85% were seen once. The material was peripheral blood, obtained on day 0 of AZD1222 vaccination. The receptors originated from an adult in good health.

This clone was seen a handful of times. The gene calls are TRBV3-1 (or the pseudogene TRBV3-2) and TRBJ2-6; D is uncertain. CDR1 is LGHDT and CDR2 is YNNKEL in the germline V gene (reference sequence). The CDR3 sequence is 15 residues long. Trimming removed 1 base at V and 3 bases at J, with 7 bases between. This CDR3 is CASSQALGGANVLTF. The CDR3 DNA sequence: TGTGCCAGCAGCCAAGCGTTAGGTGGGGCCAACGTCCTGACTTTC.

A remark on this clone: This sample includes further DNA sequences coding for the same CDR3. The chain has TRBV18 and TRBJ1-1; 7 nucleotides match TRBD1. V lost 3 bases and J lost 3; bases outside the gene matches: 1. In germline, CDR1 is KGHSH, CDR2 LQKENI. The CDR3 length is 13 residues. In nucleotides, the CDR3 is TGTGCCAGCTCACCTCAGGGGGACACTGAAGCTTTCTTT. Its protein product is CASSPQGDTEAFF.

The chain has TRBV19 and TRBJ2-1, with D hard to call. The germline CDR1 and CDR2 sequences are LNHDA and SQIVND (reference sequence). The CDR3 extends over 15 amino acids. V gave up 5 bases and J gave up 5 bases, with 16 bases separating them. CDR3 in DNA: TGTGCCAGTAGTCCTTTCAGCGAGTGGCACAATGAGCAGTTCTTC. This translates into CASSPFSEWHNEQFF. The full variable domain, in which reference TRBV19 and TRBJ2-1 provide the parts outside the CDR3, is DGGITQSPKYLFRKEGQNVTLSCEQNLNHDAMYWYRQDPGQGLRLIYYSQIVNDFQKGDIAEGYSVSREKKESFPLTVTSAQKNPTAFYLCASSPFSEWHNEQFFGPGTRLTVL.

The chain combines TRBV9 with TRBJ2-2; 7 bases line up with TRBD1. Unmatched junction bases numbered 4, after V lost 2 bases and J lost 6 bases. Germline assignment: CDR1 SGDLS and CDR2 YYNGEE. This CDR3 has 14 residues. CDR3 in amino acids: CASSVVGGPGELFF. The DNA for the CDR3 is TGTGCCAGCAGCGTGGTAGGGGGCCCCGGGGAGCTGTTTTTT.

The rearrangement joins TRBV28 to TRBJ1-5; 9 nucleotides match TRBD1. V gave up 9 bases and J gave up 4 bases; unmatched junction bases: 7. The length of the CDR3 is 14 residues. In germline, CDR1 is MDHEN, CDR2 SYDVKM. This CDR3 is CASKTGGRNQPQHF. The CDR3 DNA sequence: TGTGCCAGTAAGACAGGGGGAAGGAATCAGCCCCAGCATTTT. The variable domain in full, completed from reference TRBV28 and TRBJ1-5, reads DVKVTQSSRYLVKRTGEKVFLECVQDMDHENMFWYRQDPGLGLRLIYFSYDVKMKEKGDIPEGYSVSREKKERFSLILESASTNQTSMYLCASKTGGRNQPQHFGDGTRLSIL.